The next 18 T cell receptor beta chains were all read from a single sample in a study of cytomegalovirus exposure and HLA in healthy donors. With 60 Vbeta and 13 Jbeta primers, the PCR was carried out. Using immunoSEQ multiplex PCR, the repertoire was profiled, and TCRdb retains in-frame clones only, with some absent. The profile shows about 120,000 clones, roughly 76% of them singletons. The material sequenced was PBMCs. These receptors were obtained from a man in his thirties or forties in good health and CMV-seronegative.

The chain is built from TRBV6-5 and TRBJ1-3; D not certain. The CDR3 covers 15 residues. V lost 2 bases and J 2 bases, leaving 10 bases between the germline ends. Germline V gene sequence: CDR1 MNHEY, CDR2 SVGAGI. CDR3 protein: CASSYEGGPGNTIYF. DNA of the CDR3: TGTGCCAGCAGTTACGAGGGCGGACCTGGAAACACCATATATTTT.

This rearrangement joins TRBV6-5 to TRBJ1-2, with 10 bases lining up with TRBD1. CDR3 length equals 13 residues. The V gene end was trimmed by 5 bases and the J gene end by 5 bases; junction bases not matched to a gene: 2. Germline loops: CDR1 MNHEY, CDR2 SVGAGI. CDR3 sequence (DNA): TGTGCCAGCAGTAGGGACAGGGGTTATGGCTACACCTTC. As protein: CASSRDRGYGYTF.

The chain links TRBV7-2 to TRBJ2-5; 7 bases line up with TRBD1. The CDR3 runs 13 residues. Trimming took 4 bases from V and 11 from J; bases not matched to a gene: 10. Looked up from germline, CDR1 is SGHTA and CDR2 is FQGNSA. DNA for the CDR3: TGTGCCAGCAGCTCCAATAGACAGGGAAAGCAGTACTTC. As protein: CASSSNRQGKQYF.

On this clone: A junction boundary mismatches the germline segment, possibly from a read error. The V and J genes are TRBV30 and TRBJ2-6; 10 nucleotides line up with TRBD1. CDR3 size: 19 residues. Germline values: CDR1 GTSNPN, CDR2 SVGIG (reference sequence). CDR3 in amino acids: CAWRLTGGYFLSGANGLTF. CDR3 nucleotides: TGTGCCTGGAGACTGACAGGGGGCTACTTTCTCTCTGGGGCCAACGGCCTGACTTTC.

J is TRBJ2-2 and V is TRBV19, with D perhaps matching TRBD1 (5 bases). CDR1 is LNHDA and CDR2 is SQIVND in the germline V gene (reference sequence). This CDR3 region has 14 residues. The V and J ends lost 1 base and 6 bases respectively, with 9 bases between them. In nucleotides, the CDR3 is TGTGCCAGTAGTATAGTGGGGCCCCCCGGGGAGCTGTTTTTT. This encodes CASSIVGPPGELFF.

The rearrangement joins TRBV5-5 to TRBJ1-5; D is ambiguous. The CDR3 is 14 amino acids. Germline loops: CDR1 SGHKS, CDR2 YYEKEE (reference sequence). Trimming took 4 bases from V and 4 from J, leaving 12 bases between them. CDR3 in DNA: TGTGCCAGCAGCGTGCACTATGGGAATCAGCCCCAGCATTTT. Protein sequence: CASSVHYGNQPQHF.

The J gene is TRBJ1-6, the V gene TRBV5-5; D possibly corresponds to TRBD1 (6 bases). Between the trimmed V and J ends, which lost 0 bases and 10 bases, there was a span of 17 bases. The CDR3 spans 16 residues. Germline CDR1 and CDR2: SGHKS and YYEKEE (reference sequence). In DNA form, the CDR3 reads TGTGCCAGCAGCTTGGACAGGGAAGGGACGGGGTCACCCCTCCACTTT. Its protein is CASSLDREGTGSPLHF.

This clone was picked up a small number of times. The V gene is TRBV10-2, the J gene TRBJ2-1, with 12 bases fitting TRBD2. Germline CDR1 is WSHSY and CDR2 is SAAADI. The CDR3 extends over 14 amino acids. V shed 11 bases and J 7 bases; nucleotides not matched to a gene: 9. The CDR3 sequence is CASTLAGGANEQFF. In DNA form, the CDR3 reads TGCGCCTCGACACTAGCGGGGGGAGCTAATGAGCAGTTCTTC.

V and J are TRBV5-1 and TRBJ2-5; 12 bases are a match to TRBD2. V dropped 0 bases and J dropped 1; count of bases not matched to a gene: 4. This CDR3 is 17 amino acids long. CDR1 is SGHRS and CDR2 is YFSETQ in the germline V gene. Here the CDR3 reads CASSLVLAGGIQETQYF. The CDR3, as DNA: TGCGCCAGCAGCTTGGTACTAGCGGGGGGTATCCAAGAGACCCAGTACTTC.

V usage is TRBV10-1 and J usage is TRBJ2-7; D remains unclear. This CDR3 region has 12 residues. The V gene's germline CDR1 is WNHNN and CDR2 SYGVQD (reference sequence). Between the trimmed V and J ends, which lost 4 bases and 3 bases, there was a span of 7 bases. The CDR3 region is CASSASVYEQYF. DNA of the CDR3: TGCGCCAGCAGTGCGTCCGTCTACGAGCAGTACTTC.

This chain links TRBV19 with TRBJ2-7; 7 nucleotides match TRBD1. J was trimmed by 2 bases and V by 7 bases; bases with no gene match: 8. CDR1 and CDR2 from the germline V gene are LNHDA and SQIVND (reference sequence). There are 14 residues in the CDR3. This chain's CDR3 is CASTGQVPPYEQYF. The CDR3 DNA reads TGTGCCAGTACTGGACAGGTACCTCCCTACGAGCAGTACTTC.

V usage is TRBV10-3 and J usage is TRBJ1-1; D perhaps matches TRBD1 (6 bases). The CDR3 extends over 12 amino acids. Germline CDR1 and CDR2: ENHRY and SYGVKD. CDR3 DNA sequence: TGTGCTAGTGGGGGCGGTGGCACTGAAGCTTTCTTT. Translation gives CASGGGGTEAFF.

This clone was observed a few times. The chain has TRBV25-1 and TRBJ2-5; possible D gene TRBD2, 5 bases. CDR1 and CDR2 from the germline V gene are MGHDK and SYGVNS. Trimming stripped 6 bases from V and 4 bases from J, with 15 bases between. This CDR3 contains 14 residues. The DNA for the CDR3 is TGTGCCAGCAGCGGGTCCGGGATGGGAGAGACCCAGTACTTC. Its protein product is CASSGSGMGETQYF.

The CDR3 bases are TGTGCCAGCAGCTTGGGGGCAGGGGACGGCACAGATACGCAGTATTTT. Protein product: CASSLGAGDGTDTQYF. The chain links TRBV5-5 to TRBJ2-3; the D gene is possibly TRBD1 (6 bases). The V gene's germline CDR1 is SGHKS and CDR2 YYEKEE (reference sequence). V was pared by 0 bases and J by 1 base, with 12 bases between. This CDR3 is built from 16 residues.

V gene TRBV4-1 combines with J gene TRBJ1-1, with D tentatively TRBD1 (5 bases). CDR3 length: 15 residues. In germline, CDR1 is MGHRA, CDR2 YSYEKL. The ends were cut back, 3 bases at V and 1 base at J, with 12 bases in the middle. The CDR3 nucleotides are TGCGCCAGCAGCCATCCATACAGGAGGAACACTGAAGCTTTCTTT. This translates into CASSHPYRRNTEAFF.

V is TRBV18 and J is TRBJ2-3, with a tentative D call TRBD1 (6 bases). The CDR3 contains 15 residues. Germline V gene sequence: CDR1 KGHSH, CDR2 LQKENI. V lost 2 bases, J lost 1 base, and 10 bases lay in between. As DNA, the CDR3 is TGTGCCAGCTCACCAGAGGCAGGGGGCACAGATACGCAGTATTTT. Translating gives CASSPEAGGTDTQYF. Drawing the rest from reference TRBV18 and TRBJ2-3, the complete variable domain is NAGVMQNPRHLVRRRGQEARLRCSPMKGHSHVYWYRQLPEEGLKFMVYLQKENIIDESGMPKERFSAEFPKEGPSILRIQQVVRGDSAAYFCASSPEAGGTDTQYFGPGTRLTVL.

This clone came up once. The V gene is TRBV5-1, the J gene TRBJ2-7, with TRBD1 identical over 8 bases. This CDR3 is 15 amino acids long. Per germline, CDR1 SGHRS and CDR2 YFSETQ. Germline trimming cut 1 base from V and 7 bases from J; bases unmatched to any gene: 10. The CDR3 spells CASSLPQGGWGEQYF. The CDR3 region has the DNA TGCGCCAGCAGCTTGCCACAGGGGGGTTGGGGGGAGCAGTACTTC. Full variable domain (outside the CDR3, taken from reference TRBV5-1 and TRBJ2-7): KAGVTQTPRYLIKTRGQQVTLSCSPISGHRSVSWYQQTPGQGLQFLFEYFSETQRNKGNFPGRFSGRQFSNSRSEMNVSTLELGDSALYLCASSLPQGGWGEQYFGPGTRLTVT.

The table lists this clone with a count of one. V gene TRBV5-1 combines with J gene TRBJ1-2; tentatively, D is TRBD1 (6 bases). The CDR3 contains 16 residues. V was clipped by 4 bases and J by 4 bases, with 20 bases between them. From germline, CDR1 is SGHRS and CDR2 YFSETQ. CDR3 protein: CASSLDGTRSPYGYTF. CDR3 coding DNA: TGCGCCAGCAGCCTAGACGGGACAAGGAGTCCCTATGGCTACACCTTC.